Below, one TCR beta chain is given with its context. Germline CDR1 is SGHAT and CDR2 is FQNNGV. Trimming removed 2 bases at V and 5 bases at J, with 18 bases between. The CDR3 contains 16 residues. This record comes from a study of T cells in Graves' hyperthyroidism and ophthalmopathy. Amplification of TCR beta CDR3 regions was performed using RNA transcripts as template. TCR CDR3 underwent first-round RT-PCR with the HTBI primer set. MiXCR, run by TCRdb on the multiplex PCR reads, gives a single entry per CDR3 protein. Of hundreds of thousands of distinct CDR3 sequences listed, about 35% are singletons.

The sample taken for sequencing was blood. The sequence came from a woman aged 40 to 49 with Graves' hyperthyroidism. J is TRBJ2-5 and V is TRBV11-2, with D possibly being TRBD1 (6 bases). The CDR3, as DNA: TGTGCCAGCAGCTTATACCGAGGGGGATTTCAGGAGACCCAGTACTTC. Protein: CASSLYRGGFQETQYF.